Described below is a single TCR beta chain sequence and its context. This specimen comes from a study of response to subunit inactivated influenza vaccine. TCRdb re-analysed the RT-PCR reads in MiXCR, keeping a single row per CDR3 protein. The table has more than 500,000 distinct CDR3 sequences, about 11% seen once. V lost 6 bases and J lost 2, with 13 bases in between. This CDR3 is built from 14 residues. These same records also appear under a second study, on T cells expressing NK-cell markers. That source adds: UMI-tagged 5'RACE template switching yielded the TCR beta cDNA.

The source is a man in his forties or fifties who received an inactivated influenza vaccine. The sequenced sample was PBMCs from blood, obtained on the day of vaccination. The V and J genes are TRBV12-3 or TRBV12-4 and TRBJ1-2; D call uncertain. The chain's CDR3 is CASSQGYRNYGYTF. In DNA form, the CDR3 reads TGTGCCAGCAGCCAAGGGTACAGAAACTATGGCTACACCTTC.